This T cell receptor (beta chain) was recorded in a study of cytomegalovirus exposure and HLA in healthy donors (dated by TCRdb to about 2017). In terms of the full investigation: An earlier analysis of approximately 550 of the donors reported roughly 300 Gb of sequence data and some 100 million unique TCR beta sequences from 150 million to 200 million T cells. An early release covering about 600 HLA-typed donors comprised 250 to 350 gigabases of sequencing data and tens of millions of unique TCR sequences. Of the roughly 430 genotyped donors, about 84% fell in the genetic ancestry cluster associated with self-reported Caucasian donors. The study was designed to test whether signatures of past pathogen exposure could be identified by cataloging public T cell receptors. The study profiled the T cell repertoires of hundreds of subjects by immunosequencing and related them to cytomegalovirus serostatus. A separate validation cohort of roughly 120 different subjects was used in addition to the roughly 670-subject first cohort. To predict cytomegalovirus infection status, the study combined high-throughput TCR immunosequencing, statistical association of individual TCRs with disease status, and machine learning. A later analysis re-analyzed previously published TCR beta repertoires from 666 donors and added high-resolution HLA genotyping to study TCR occurrence patterns. Rather than using new phenotypic data, the later analysis identified candidate immune exposures from TCR beta sequences and from how often those sequences occurred across donors. In an earlier analysis of roughly 580 of the donors, high-throughput TCR beta sequencing was used to judge whether each TCR beta V gene segment behaved as functional or pseudogenic. Alongside the repertoire data, information on donor age, sex, ethnicity and CMV serostatus was compiled. A later genetic analysis used genome-wide SNP genotypes for about 55% of the 666 donors, treating that subset as a discovery cohort. Every discovery cohort repertoire had been produced on one sequencing platform. Class I and class II HLA loci were covered by the typing at four-digit resolution. The number of donors typed differed by locus, with roughly 620-640 for A, B, C, DRB1 and DQB1, approximately 500 for DQA1, some 570 for DPA1, and some 450 for DPB1. About 5 DR-DQ haplotypes were handled as single units for association and clustering, since linkage in the cohort was strong. Among roughly 400 genotyped donors of the cohort, an average of about 240,000 unique TCR beta nucleotide sequences were sequenced per donor, about a sixth of them non-productive.

The CDR3 runs 15 residues from the cysteine to the phenylalanine. Just CDR3 DNA is preserved here, 45 bases in frame from base 1. Cut back by 1 base and 0 bases, the V and J ends lie 11 bases apart. As encoded in the germline V gene, CDR1 is SGHDT while CDR2 is YYEEEE. The method was the immunoSEQ multiplex PCR assay. A mixture of 60 forward primers for TCR Vbeta segments and 13 reverse primers for TCR Jbeta segments was used in the multiplex PCR. A multiplex PCR assay on genomic DNA amplified the CDR3 region of rearranged TCR beta genes. Amplified TCR beta libraries were sequenced as 87-base-pair reads on the Illumina HiSeq System. Concerning the study's data processing: A later analysis tallied 70 million to 100 million unique TCR beta chains across the 640 or so repertoires, and around 9.9 million of those chains were shared by two or more donors. Raw reads were error-corrected and collapsed into unique sequences with a nearest-neighbor algorithm that merged closely related sequences to remove PCR and sequencing errors. Alignment of CDR3 sequences to IMGT reference sequences was used to assign V, D and J gene segments. For a sequence to be retained, at least a six-nucleotide match to both a V gene segment and a J gene segment was required. Rearrangements were classified as productive when the CDR3 lacked stop codons and remained in frame with V and J, and all other rearrangements were classified as non-productive. CDR3 was defined according to IMGT convention as the region running from the second conserved V-encoded cysteine to the conserved J-encoded phenylalanine. The earlier analysis of 587 of the donors excluded sequences that lacked an unambiguous match to a single V gene segment. In an earlier analysis of around 600 of the donors, V segments were called functional above 56.7% productive rearrangements and were called segregating when the between-donor standard deviation exceeded 5%. A statistical classification framework was developed to diagnose cytomegalovirus status using the catalog of TCR beta chain sequences. In a later analysis, TCR nucleotide sequences were compared against IMGT/GENE-DB human TR gene sequences so that V and J genes could be assigned. The TCRdist pipeline was used in a later analysis to assign CDR3 sequences and most-parsimonious VDJ recombination scenarios. A later analysis defined each TCR beta chain by its CDR3 amino acid sequence plus V-gene family, and excluded reads lacking a unique V-gene family. As a way to deal with suspected cross-contamination and a sequencing artifact, a later analysis dropped 450 to 600 nucleotide sequences that were highly shared and had low generation probability. In a later analysis, a clonal expansion index was calculated for each public chain from normalized within-repertoire ranks of inferred template counts. Generation probabilities in a later analysis came from a VDJ recombination model fitted to out-of-frame rearrangements, and those results were checked against IGoR. A later analysis scored TCR-TCR, TCR-HLA and TCR-CMV co-occurrence with hypergeometric tests, applying a repertoire-size bias correction to TCR pairs. In a later analysis, false discovery rates were estimated by permuting HLA or CMV assignments 20 times. A later analysis grouped co-occurring TCRs with DBSCAN, adding TCRdist sequence similarity when clustering within HLA-allele-positive subsets. Co-occurrence clustering excluded repertoires with fewer than 30,000 or more than 120,000 public chains, plus five with anomalous nucleotide sharing. The clones in this table, taken by TCRdb from immuneACCESS, are in-frame only. Not every clone is retained; where verified, under half of the shortfall comes from an unresolved V gene, and the cause of the rest is unknown. V and J calls and clone size are copied from that table; D and trimming were computed from the DNA. The sample contains 150,000 to 200,000 clones, about 73% of them found a single time. The ten most abundant clones make up roughly an eighth of the sample.

On the study overall, not on this receptor specifically: The classifier was reported to diagnose cytomegalovirus status with high specificity and sensitivity in both the original cohort and the validation cohort. A further reported finding was that TCR beta sequences accurately predicted the HLA-A and HLA-B alleles for most subjects in the first cohort. The 87-base-pair reads could not distinguish some IMGT-functional V segments, including TRBV6-2 and TRBV6-3, so those segments were excluded. Correlated functional status among segregating V segments might reflect linkage disequilibrium, but an unknown experimental factor could not be ruled out. Because HLA typing was unavailable for some donors at each locus, only the typed subset was used in association tests. A later analysis found that HLA-associated TCR beta chains were more clonally expanded and had lower generation probabilities than equally common non-associated chains. Because counts were too low, about 17 rarely observed V segments, including chromosome 9 orphons, were excluded from the earlier analysis of 587 of the donors. Across donors, most TCR sequences were observed very rarely, whereas some public TCRs were present in many individuals. The study listed over 150 TCR beta chains as associated with cytomegalovirus. Broadly in line with IMGT annotations, most TCR beta V segments showed up in productive rearrangements about 87% or about 30% of the time in an earlier analysis of roughly 590 of the donors. Most CMV-associated TCR beta chains appeared to be HLA-restricted in a later analysis, and the HLA associations seemed to be driven largely by CMV exposure. V-gene and J-gene trimming of TCR beta chains was associated with a missense DCLRE1C variant in a later genetic analysis, and the association was replicated in an independent cohort. A group of highly shared sequence variants was considered likely to be a technical artifact of the sequencing pipeline. In this cohort, only TCR beta chains were sequenced, and detectable features were limited by the absence of alpha or paired-chain data. In vitro tests confirmed that a few of the cytomegalovirus-associated TCR beta chains recognize cytomegalovirus antigens. In a later analysis, several top co-occurrence clusters were reported to appear linked to parvovirus B19, influenza, CMV and Epstein-Barr virus. According to the authors, the approach could potentially be generalized to other disease states and immunological phenotypes. Presence/absence analyses assumed roughly uniform sequencing depth across donors, an assumption that may not hold. CMV serostatus was the only immune exposure information available for the cohort. According to a later analysis, TCR association rates differed among HLA loci, with DRB1 alleles showing the most associated TCRs and HLA-C alleles showing the fewest. Assigning TCR associations to individual alleles was difficult when HLA alleles, especially DR and DQ, strongly co-occurred. Specific HLA alleles were associated with 16,951 TCR beta sequences at a false discovery rate of 0.05 in a later analysis. In a later genetic analysis, fewer N-insertions in productive TCRs were reported among donors in an Asian-associated ancestry cluster than the approximately 670-donor mean.

The cohort was made up of 500 to 850 healthy bone marrow donors. At the time of sampling, every cohort member was nominally healthy, though immune exposures that went unrecorded were likely present. The donor tested CMV seropositive, placing the donor among the 290 or so seropositive members of the cohort. Each donor provided a peripheral blood sample, and peripheral blood mononuclear cells were used for TCR beta sequencing. The Qiagen DNeasy Blood Extraction Kit was used to extract genomic DNA from the blood cell samples. Turning to this clone: What antigen it recognizes has not been identified. Base quality data are lacking; no much larger clone is found one base away.

The sequenced material came from PBMCs. The sequence came from a woman aged 45-65 years in good health and CMV-seropositive. Recombination connected TRBV5-6 to TRBJ2-7; the D gene is not confidently resolved. The nucleotide sequence reads as follows: TGTGCCAGCAGCTTGCGGCCAGAGGCCTCCTACGAGCAGTACTTC. The encoded protein is CASSLRPEASYEQYF. Full variable domain (CDR3 extended with the reference TRBV5-6 and TRBJ2-7 proteins): DAGVTQSPTHLIKTRGQQVTLRCSPKSGHDTVSWYQQALGQGPQFIFQYYEEEERQRGNFPDRFSGHQFPNYSSELNVNALLLGDSALYLCASSLRPEASYEQYFGPGTRLTVT.